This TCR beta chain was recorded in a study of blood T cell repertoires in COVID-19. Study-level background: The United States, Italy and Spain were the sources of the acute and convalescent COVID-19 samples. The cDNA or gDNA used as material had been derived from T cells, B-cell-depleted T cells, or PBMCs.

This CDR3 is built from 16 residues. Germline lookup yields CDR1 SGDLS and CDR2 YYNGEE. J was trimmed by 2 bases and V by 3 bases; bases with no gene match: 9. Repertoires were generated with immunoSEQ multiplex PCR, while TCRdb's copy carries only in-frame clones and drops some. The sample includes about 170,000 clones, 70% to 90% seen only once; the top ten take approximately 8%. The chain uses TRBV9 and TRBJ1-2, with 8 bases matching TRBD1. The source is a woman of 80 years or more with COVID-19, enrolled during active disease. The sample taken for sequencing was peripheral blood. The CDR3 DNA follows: TGTGCCAGCAGCGCGGGCCCGACAGGGGAAAACTATGGCTACACCTTC. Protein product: CASSAGPTGENYGYTF. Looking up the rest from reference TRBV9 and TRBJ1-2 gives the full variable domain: DSGVTQTPKHLITATGQRVTLRCSPRSGDLSVYWYQQSLDQGLQFLIQYYNGEERAKGNILERFSAQQFPDLHSELNLSSLELGDSALYFCASSAGPTGENYGYTFGSGTRLTVV.